The entry below describes one T cell receptor (beta chain). What it recognizes is unknown. Sequencing targeted TCR beta in T cells from blood (CD8+ and CD4+). The multiple sclerosis control cohort comprised treatment-naive individuals presenting with stable or active relapsing-remitting disease. In contrast to the negatively isolated CD8+ and CD4+ T cells, TEMRA cells were FACS-enriched. RNA was extracted with the RNeasy kit, and a quantity of about 0.45 to 1 ug was reverse transcribed using random hexamers. TCRdb reanalysed the immunoSEQ multiplex PCR reads using MiXCR and keeps one entry per CDR3 protein. The sample has some 300,000 distinct CDR3 sequences, 89% seen once; the top ten hold around 0.18%. This entry belongs to a study of CD8 T cells in Susac syndrome. Findings and caveats of the study: The study's TCR sequencing and HLA analysis covered a relatively small number of individuals, and the study acknowledged this.

The germline gives CDR1 SGHNT, CDR2 YYREEE (reference sequence). V gave up 5 bases and J gave up 7 bases, with 16 bases separating them. CDR3 length: 14 residues. The chain employs TRBV5-4 and TRBJ2-1, with D unclear. The source is a human donor with multiple sclerosis. The sequencing input was CD8+ T cells from PBMCs. CDR3 bases: TGTGCCAGCAGACAGACGGTGGCTAGTAATGAGCAGTTCTTC. Its translation: CASRQTVASNEQFF.